This T cell receptor beta chain was sequenced in a study of OX40 agonist ivuxolimab in advanced cancers. Measured with immunoSEQ multiplex PCR; TCRdb has only the in-frame clones, and not every one. The sample has about 35,000 clones, about 82% seen once. V lost 10 bases, J lost 7 bases, and 11 bases stayed unmatched. Germline CDR1 reads LNHDA; CDR2 reads SQIVND (reference sequence). The length of the CDR3 is 14 residues. Material: CD4+ or CD8+ T cells sorted from blood, obtained in a trial of the OX40 agonist ivuxolimab. The TCR sequence derives from an adult with an advanced solid tumor such as melanoma, head and neck, liver or kidney cancer. The gene calls are TRBV19 and TRBJ2-7; TRBD1 agrees at 12 bases. This CDR3 is CATSPGQGAGEQYF. In DNA form, the CDR3 reads TGTGCCACCTCTCCGGGACAGGGGGCTGGGGAGCAGTACTTC.